This TCR beta chain was found in a study of CD8+CD57+ T cells in acquired aplastic anemia. Germline CDR1 KGHDR, CDR2 SFDVKD. The CDR3 has 17 amino acids. Study-level results: Found in both controls and patients were approximately 31 CD8+ CDR3 sequences.

TCR beta VDJ and CDR3 were profiled, and genomic DNA was the template. TCRdb called the reads again in MiXCR, with one record for every CDR3 protein. Here the sample spans around 200,000 distinct CDR3 sequences, 60% to 80% being singletons. Patients selected for sequencing had displayed CD8+CD57+ cell expansion by flow cytometry. For this clonotype: Its matching antigen is unknown. At one end, the junction sequence differs from germline, possibly due to a read error.

What was sequenced was sorted CD4+, CD8+, or CD8+CD57+ T cells (not recorded which) from PBMCs. V gene TRBV24-1 combines with J gene TRBJ2-5; a weak D match, TRBD1 (6 bases). This receptor was taken from a human donor with aplastic anemia. The CDR3 DNA sequence: TGTGCCACCAGTGGCTCCTCCAAAGACAGGATATCGGAGACCCAGTGCTTC. This codes for CATSGSSKDRISETQCF.